The 8 T cell receptor beta chains presented below share a single source sample, sequenced in a study of T-cell memory formation after mild COVID-19. Each CDR3 protein is one row after TCRdb ran MiXCR on the 5' RACE reads. This sample carries approximately 390,000 distinct CDR3 sequences, approximately 15% of them seen once, and the ten largest clones take around a fifth. The source material was PBMCs or a T cell subset sorted from them (not recorded which). These receptors were taken from a man younger than 35 who had mild COVID-19 (a few samples of this study predate the infection). Cell type and time point are not known.

The gene calls are TRBV7-2 and TRBJ1-2; D remains ambiguous. V lost 5 bases and J lost 8, with 9 bases in between. Germline V lookup: CDR1 SGHTA, CDR2 FQGNSA. The CDR3 is 11 residues long. The CDR3 DNA is TGTGCCAGCAGCCTGGGTCTAGGCTACACCTTC. Translation gives CASSLGLGYTF.

The V gene is TRBV7-3, the J gene TRBJ2-7; possibly TRBD2 for D (5 bases). The V and J ends lost 8 bases and 6 bases respectively, with 11 bases between them. The CDR3 consists of 11 residues. Per germline, CDR1 SGHTA and CDR2 FQGTGA. The CDR3 nucleotides are TGTGCCAGCGGGATGGCGGGCGAGCAGTACTTC. Its translation: CASGMAGEQYF. The variable domain in full, completed from reference TRBV7-3 and TRBJ2-7, reads GAGVSQTPSNKVTEKGKYVELRCDPISGHTALYWYRQSLGQGPEFLIYFQGTGAADDSGLPNDRFFAVRPEGSVSTLKIQRTERGDSAVYLCASGMAGEQYFGPGTRLTVT.

The rearrangement links TRBV10-3 to TRBJ2-2; weak D call: TRBD2 (5 bases). The CDR3 spans 12 residues. Germline V CDR1 and CDR2: ENHRY, SYGVKD. Trimming removed 11 bases at V and 5 bases at J, with 12 bases between. The CDR3 protein is CASKRETGELFF. CDR3 bases: TGTGCCTCGAAAAGGGAGACCGGGGAGCTGTTTTTT.

This clonotype was recorded at least ten times. This chain links TRBV3-1 with TRBJ1-2; TRBD1 matches at 7 bases. With V trimmed by 5 bases and J by 3 bases, 9 bases remained unmatched. The germline CDR1 and CDR2 sequences are LGHDT and YNNKEL (reference sequence). The CDR3 is 15 residues long. DNA for the CDR3: TGTGCCAGCAGCAAATGGGACAGTCCGGACTATGGCTACACCTTC. The encoded protein is CASSKWDSPDYGYTF.

This clonotype was found a few times. This chain uses TRBV27 with TRBJ2-7; D is perhaps TRBD2 (5 bases). The CDR3 runs 14 residues. CDR1 is MNHEY and CDR2 is SMNVEV in the germline V gene (reference sequence). V lost 0 bases to trimming and J lost 3 bases, with 9 bases between them. CDR3 DNA: TGTGCCAGCAGTTTATCGATCGGGGACTACGAGCAGTACTTC. Its protein is CASSLSIGDYEQYF.

As concerns this clonotype: Compared with germline, one end of the junction differs, possibly owing to a read error. This sequence joins TRBV7-9 and TRBJ1-2; D call uncertain. CDR3 length: 14 amino acids. Germline assignment: CDR1 SEHNR and CDR2 FQNEAQ (reference sequence). The CDR3 loop reads CASSPLITGYGYTF. The CDR3 nucleotides read TGTGCCAGCAGCCCGCTGATAACTGGCTATGGATACACCTTC.

V usage is TRBV7-9 and J usage is TRBJ1-1; no reliable D call. Germline CDR1 reads SEHNR; CDR2 reads FQNEAQ (reference sequence). V lost 0 bases and J 4 bases, leaving 12 bases between the germline ends. The CDR3 is 15 residues long. The CDR3 loop is CASSLAAELGTEAFF. In nucleotides, the CDR3 is TGTGCCAGCAGCTTAGCTGCGGAGTTAGGCACTGAAGCTTTCTTT. The variable domain in full, with the rest retrieved from reference TRBV7-9 and TRBJ1-1, is DTGVSQNPRHKITKRGQNVTFRCDPISEHNRLYWYRQTLGQGPEFLTYFQNEAQLEKSRLLSDRFSAERPKGSFSTLEIQRTEQGDSAMYLCASSLAAELGTEAFFGQGTRLTVV.

There are many counts of this clonotype. The CDR3 nucleotides read TGTGCCAGCTCAGCACAGGGAAACACCGGGGAGCTGTTTTTT. Translating it yields CASSAQGNTGELFF. The chain is built from TRBV18 and TRBJ2-2; TRBD1 might be the D (6 bases). The germline CDR1 and CDR2 sequences are KGHSH and LQKENI. CDR3 length equals 14 residues. V lost 5 bases and J 2 bases, leaving 9 bases between the germline ends.